This T cell receptor beta chain derives from a study of blood T cell repertoires in COVID-19. At the level of the study: Material from acute and convalescent COVID-19 was sourced from the United States, Italy and Spain.

This table comes from immunoSEQ multiplex PCR, and its TCRdb copy is limited to in-frame clones, with some not included. The data contain roughly 330,000 clones, approximately 86% of them singletons. Germline CDR1 LGHDT, CDR2 YNNKEL (reference sequence). The CDR3 is 14 residues long. V lost 4 bases and J lost 0; bases outside the gene matches: 1. This rearrangement joins TRBV3-1 (or the pseudogene TRBV3-2) to TRBJ2-7; 9 bases align to TRBD2. The sample comprised peripheral blood. The source of this sequence is a man aged 25 to 45 with COVID-19, enrolled during active disease. CDR3 sequence reads: CASSLSGSSYEQYF. The CDR3 nucleotides are TGTGCCAGCAGCCTTAGCGGGAGCTCCTACGAGCAGTACTTC.